The TCR beta chain described here comes from a study of preoperative IRX-2 immunotherapy in early breast cancer. Treatment reported: preoperative locoregional IRX-2 cytokine immunotherapy. Patients received preoperative, locoregional IRX-2 cytokine immunotherapy in a phase Ib study. Deletions cut 3 bases from V and 11 bases from J, with 16 bases between. CDR3 length: 13 residues. Germline-derived CDR1 and CDR2 are SNHLY and FYNNEI. TCRdb's table, derived via immunoSEQ multiplex PCR, lists solely in-frame clones and lacks some. The sample holds 10,000 to 15,000 clones, roughly 93% seen once. This sequence was found in a human donor with breast cancer. This material was collected from a patient treated with IRX-2 immunotherapy. The J gene is TRBJ1-1, the V gene TRBV2; TRBD1 is a possible D gene (5 bases). The CDR3 here is CASSEVLGLSAFF. The CDR3 DNA reads TGTGCCAGCAGTGAGGTTCTGGGGCTCTCTGCTTTCTTT.